This record concerns one T cell receptor beta chain sequence. The antigen is unknown. The use of genomic DNA as template underpinned the TCR beta VDJ and CDR3 profiling. TCRdb reprocessed the reads with MiXCR, giving one entry per CDR3 protein. The repertoire holds roughly 160,000 distinct CDR3 sequences, with just under 65% as singletons. These data belong to a study of CD8+CD57+ T cells in acquired aplastic anemia. Study as a whole: The sorted CD4+ and CD8+ cells yielded an average approximately 3 ug of DNA. There were 10 million to 12 million reads, on average, for CD4+ cells from healthy donors.

The CDR3 length is 15 residues. Trimming shortened V by 9 bases and J by 2 bases, and 16 bases separated the two germline ends. Germline V gene lookup returns CDR1 KGHDR and CDR2 SFDVKD. Study conclusions and caveats: Overlap between patients and controls comprised roughly 28 CD8+ CDR3 sequences. Patient and control CD8+ Simpson's diversity was not significantly different.

This clonotype originated in a human donor in good health. This chain joins TRBV24-1 and TRBJ1-5; a weak D match, TRBD1 (6 bases). Material: sorted CD4+, CD8+, or CD8+CD57+ T cells (not recorded which) from PBMCs. The CDR3 nucleotides are TGTGCCACCCACGCGGGGGGCGAGGGCAATCAGCCCCAGCATTTT. It is translated as CATHAGGEGNQPQHF.